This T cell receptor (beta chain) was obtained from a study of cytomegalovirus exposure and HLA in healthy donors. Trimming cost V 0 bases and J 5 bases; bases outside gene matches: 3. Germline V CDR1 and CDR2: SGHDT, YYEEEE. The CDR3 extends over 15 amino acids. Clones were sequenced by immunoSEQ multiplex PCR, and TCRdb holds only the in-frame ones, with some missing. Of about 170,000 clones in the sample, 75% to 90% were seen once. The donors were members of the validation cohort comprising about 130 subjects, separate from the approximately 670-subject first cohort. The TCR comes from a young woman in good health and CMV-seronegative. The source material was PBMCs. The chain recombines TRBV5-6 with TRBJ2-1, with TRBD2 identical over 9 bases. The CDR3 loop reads CASSLALAGNNEQFF. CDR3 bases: TGTGCCAGCAGCTTGGCCCTAGCGGGGAACAATGAGCAGTTCTTC.